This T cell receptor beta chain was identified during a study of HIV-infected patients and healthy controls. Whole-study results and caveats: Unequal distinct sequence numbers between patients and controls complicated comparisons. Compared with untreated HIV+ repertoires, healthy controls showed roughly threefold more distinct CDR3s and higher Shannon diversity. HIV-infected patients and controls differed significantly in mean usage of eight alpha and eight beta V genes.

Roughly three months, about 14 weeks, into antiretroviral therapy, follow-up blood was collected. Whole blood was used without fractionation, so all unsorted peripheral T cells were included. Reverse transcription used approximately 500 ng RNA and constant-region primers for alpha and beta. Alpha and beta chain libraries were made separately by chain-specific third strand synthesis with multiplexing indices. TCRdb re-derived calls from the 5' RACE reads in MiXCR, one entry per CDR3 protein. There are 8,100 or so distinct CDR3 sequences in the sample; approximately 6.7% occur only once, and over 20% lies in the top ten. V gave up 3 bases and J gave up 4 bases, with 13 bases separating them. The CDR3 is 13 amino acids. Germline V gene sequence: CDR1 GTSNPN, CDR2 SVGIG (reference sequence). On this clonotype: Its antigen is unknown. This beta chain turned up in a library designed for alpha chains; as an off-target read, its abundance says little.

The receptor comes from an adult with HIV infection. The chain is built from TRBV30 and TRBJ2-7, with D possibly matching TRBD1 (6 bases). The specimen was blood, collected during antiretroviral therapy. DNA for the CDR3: TGTGCCTGGAGAAGGACAGCCGCTTACGAGCAGTACTTC. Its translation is CAWRRTAAYEQYF.